This TCR beta chain was found in a study of graft-versus-host responses after intestinal transplantation (dated by TCRdb to about 2021). Broadly, across the study: The transplants that recipients got were multivisceral, liver-intestinal, or isolated intestinal. All recipients received anti-thymocyte globulin induction followed by maintenance tacrolimus and steroids for approximately 3 years. After intestinal transplantation, graft-versus-host and host-versus-graft alloreactive T cell clones were followed in the graft, circulation and bone marrow using bulk TCR-beta CDR3 sequencing. Alloreactive clones were identified by sequencing pre-transplant mixed lymphocyte reaction products and comparing them with unstimulated pre-transplant donor and recipient T cells. The cohort enrolled about two dozen intestinal transplant recipients including one retransplant, and a few patients lacking pretransplant specimens were excluded. Donor T cell macrochimerism was defined as a peak of at least 4% donor T cells among recipient peripheral blood mononuclear cells. Rather than being sequenced by the commercial service, samples from a few later patients were sequenced in-house on an Illumina MiSeq and processed with MiXCR. Here is what the overall study found, with its caveats: Early after transplant, declines in HvG clones were associated with peak levels of circulating GvH clones. The conclusions were limited by the relatively low number and heterogeneity of the intestinal transplant patients. In the allografts of patients with donor T cell macrochimerism, GvH to HvG T cell clonal ratios were high. GvH clones were detected in recipient bone marrow, and some of these GvH clones were observed earlier in ileal mucosa or blood, consistent with an intestinal mucosal origin.

Explained via the paper, the time point label denotes: cells obtained before transplantation from donor or recipient. In mixed lymphocyte reactions, around 200,000 CFSE-labeled pre-transplant responders were plated with around 200,000 irradiated violet-dye-labeled stimulators and cultured for 6 days. Proliferating CD3+CD4+CFSE-low and CD3+CD8+CFSE-low responder cells were FACS-sorted on a BD Influx sorter after the mixed lymphocyte reaction. The germline V gene provides CDR1 LGHNA and CDR2 YSLEER. The CDR3, cysteine through phenylalanine, is 17 amino acids long. Here the CDR3 DNA is all that survives: 51 bases in frame from base 1. V is clipped by 2 bases and J by 3 bases, and the sequence between their germline boundaries is 19 bases long. The receptor library was made with the immunoSEQ multiplex PCR assay. In most patients, genomic DNA was isolated using the Qiagen DNeasy Blood and Tissue Kit and sent frozen to Adaptive Biotechnologies for TCR sequencing. For most patients, high-throughput TCR-beta CDR3 sequencing of genomic DNA was performed by Adaptive Biotechnologies. The original methods were these. TCR sequencing data were retrieved from Adaptive's ImmunoSEQ software for 15 to 20 patients, whereas a few other patients were processed with MiXCR and VDJtools. To correct CD4 versus CD8 sorting errors, sequences present in both subsets at a frequency ratio below 5:1 were removed. CDR3 nucleotide sequences shared between donor and recipient were removed because their origin could not be assigned. At least 2-fold expansion over unstimulated cells and a minimum CFSE-low frequency of 0.002% (template counts) or 0.001% (read counts) were required for clones to be classified as alloreactive. Mappable clones were those detected in sequenced pre-transplant spleen, lymph node, or MLR CFSE-low populations of the donor or recipient. Cumulative frequency of alloreactive clones was calculated as a percentage of all sequences weighted by copy number. Not all clones reach the TCRdb copy of this immuneACCESS table, which keeps in-frame sequences only. Checked studies attribute under half of the gap to unresolved V genes and leave the rest unexplained. Clone size and V and J calls were adopted from that table, with D and trimming inferred from the DNA. Within this sample are approximately 14,000 clones, with 38% of them counted one time only. The ten largest clonotypes hold 1.1% of the sample.

In its sample, this clone comes out as medium-sized (0.01 to 0.1%). Base qualities were left out, and no much larger clone turns up one base away. The sequences come from alloreactive CD4+ T cells from a mixed lymphocyte reaction culture, collected before intestinal transplant. The intended sense of this specimen's cell subset or site label: CFSE-low proliferating T cells sorted from approximately 6-day pre-transplant mixed lymphocyte reaction (GvH or HvG direction). This TCR derives from a human patient who received an intestinal transplant. The V gene is TRBV4-3 and the J gene is TRBJ1-2; the D gene is possibly TRBD1, with 6 bases matching. The CDR3 here reads CASSQTWGGREYYGYTF. The sequenced DNA: TGCGCCAGCAGCCAAACCTGGGGGGGCAGGGAATACTATGGCTACACCTTC.